The TCR beta chain described here comes from a study of shared clonotypes between healthy human individuals. TCRdb's table, derived via immunoSEQ multiplex PCR, lists solely in-frame clones and lacks some. The sample has more than 550,000 clones, 72% seen once. Remarks on this clone: What it binds is not known.

Study results and limitations: Estimated richness values were generally larger in naive subsets than in memory subsets.

Input material: memory CD4+ T cells sorted from blood. Noted subset: CD45RA-negative fraction. The TCR was taken from a woman in her twenties or thirties in good health.

The CDR3 DNA sequence: TGCGCCAGCAACCGTGGTGCGGGACGGGCAGATACGCAGTATTTT. This gives the protein CASNRGAGRADTQYF. The chain carries TRBV5-1 and TRBJ2-3; D possibly corresponds to TRBD2 (6 bases). This CDR3 contains 15 residues. In germline, CDR1 is SGHRS, CDR2 YFSETQ. V was clipped by 6 bases and J by 4 bases, with 18 bases between them. Full variable domain (remainder filled in from reference TRBV5-1 and TRBJ2-3): KAGVTQTPRYLIKTRGQQVTLSCSPISGHRSVSWYQQTPGQGLQFLFEYFSETQRNKGNFPGRFSGRQFSNSRSEMNVSTLELGDSALYLCASNRGAGRADTQYFGPGTRLTVL.